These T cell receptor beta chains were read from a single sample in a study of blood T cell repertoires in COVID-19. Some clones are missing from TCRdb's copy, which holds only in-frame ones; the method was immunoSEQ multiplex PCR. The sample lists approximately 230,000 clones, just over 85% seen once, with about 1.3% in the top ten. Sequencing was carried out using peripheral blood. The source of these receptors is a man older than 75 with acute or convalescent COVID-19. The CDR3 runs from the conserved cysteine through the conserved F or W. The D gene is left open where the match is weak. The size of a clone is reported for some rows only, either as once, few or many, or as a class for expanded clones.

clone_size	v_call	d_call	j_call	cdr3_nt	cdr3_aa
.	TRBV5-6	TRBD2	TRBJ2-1	TGTGCCAGCAGCTTGGGGACTAGTTACAATGAGCAGTTCTTC	CASSLGTSYNEQFF
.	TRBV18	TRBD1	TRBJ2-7	TGTGCCAGCTCACAGGGGGCGTCAAGTACCTACGAGCAGTACTTC	CASSQGASSTYEQYF
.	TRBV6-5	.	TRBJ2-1	TGTGCCATGCAACCCGCGCCGTATTACGATGAGCAGTTCTTC	CAMQPAPYYDEQFF
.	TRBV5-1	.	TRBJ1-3	TGCGCCAGCAGCTTTGGGGGGGCGGTCTCTGGAAACACCATATATTTT	CASSFGGAVSGNTIYF
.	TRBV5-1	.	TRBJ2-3	TGCGCCAGCAGTTCAGGGTTAGCGGTCACAGATACGCAGTATTTT	CASSSGLAVTDTQYF
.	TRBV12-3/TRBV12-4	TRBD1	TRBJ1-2	TGTGCCAGCAGTTTTGACAGGGGGTCGGGCTACACCTTC	CASSFDRGSGYTF
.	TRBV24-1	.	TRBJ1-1	TGTGCCACCACCCCGGTTGGGGCATGGACTGAAGCTTTCTTT	CATTPVGAWTEAFF
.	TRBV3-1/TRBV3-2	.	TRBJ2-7	TGTGCCAGCAGCCAAGTTGGGCAGGGATACGAGCAGTACTTC	CASSQVGQGYEQYF
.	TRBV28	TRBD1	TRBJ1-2	TGTGCCAGCAGTGGCGGGGAACAGGGGGCGCGTGGCTACACCTTC	CASSGGEQGARGYTF
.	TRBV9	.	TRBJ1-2	TGTGCCAGCAGCGTTTCGGGGTTCTATGGCTACACCTTC	CASSVSGFYGYTF
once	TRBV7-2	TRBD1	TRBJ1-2	TGTGCCAGCAGCTTCTATCCAGGGGGAAACTATGGCTACACCTTC	CASSFYPGGNYGYTF
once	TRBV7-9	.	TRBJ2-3	TGTGCCAGCAGCTTAGGTGGACAGCCCACAGATACGCAGTATTTT	CASSLGGQPTDTQYF
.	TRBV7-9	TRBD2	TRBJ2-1	TGTGCCAGCAGCCCCCGCCACGGACTAGCGGTAAGGAATGAGCAGTTCTTC	CASSPRHGLAVRNEQFF
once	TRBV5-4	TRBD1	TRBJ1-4	TGTGCCAGCAGCCCGACAGGGGTAAGGGAAAAACTGTTTTTT	CASSPTGVREKLFF
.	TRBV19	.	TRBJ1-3	TGTGCCAGTAGACAAAAGCGTGCGGCTGGAAACACCATATATTTT	CASRQKRAAGNTIYF
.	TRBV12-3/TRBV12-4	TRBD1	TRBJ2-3	TGTGCCATCTCGGACAGGGGCACAGATACGCAGTATTTT	CAISDRGTDTQYF
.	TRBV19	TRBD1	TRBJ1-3	TGTGCCAGTAGTTCGACAGGGGACCCTGGAAACACCATATATTTT	CASSSTGDPGNTIYF
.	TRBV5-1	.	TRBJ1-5	TGCGCCAGCAGCTTGTATCCGGGAGCGGGTAATCAGCCCCAGCATTTT	CASSLYPGAGNQPQHF
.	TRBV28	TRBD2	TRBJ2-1	TGTGCCAGCCCTTCCGACGAGCCCACGGGACTAGCGGGAGGCGGGAATGAGCAGTTCTTC	CASPSDEPTGLAGGGNEQFF
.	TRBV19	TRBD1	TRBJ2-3	TGTGCCAGTAGTATGCTTGGGACAGGGGAAGAAGATACGCAGTATTTT	CASSMLGTGEEDTQYF
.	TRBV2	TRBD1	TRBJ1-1	TGTGCCAGCAAAACCGGGACAGGGGGTTACGCTGAAGCTTTCTTT	CASKTGTGGYAEAFF
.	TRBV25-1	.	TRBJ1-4	TGTGCCAGCAGTGCGAGGGATGAAAAACTGTTTTTT	CASSARDEKLFF
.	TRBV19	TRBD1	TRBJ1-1	TGTGCCAGTAGTCTACAGGGGAGCACTGAAGCTTTCTTT	CASSLQGSTEAFF
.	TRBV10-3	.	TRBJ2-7	TGTGCCATCAGTGAGGGCGACAGGTACGAGCAGTACTTC	CAISEGDRYEQYF
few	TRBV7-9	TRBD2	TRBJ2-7	TGTGCCAGCAGCGGGGTGGAGCGGGGTCGCTACGAGCAGTACTTC	CASSGVERGRYEQYF
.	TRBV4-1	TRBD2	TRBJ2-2	TGCGCCAGCAGCCAGGGACCGGGACTAGCGGGAGCAGGCGGGGAGCTGTTTTTT	CASSQGPGLAGAGGELFF
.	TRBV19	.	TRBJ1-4	TGTGCCAGTAGTATAGATCTATCCGGAGGTGAAAAACTGTTTTTT	CASSIDLSGGEKLFF
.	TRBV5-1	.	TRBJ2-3	TGCGCCAGCACGTCCACAGATACGCAGTATTTT	CASTSTDTQYF
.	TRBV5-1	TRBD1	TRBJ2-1	TGCGCCAGCAGCTTGGTAACAGGGGAGCATGAGCAGTTCTTC	CASSLVTGEHEQFF
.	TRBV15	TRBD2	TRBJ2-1	TGTGCCACCAGCAGATGGACTAGTAGGGGCAATGAGCAGTTCTTC	CATSRWTSRGNEQFF
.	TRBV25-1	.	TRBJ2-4	.	CASSTSGGAKNIQYF